Below, 24 T cell receptor beta chains from the same sample are listed, as sequenced in a study of blood T cell repertoires in COVID-19. Here immunoSEQ multiplex PCR was the method, and the copy in TCRdb shows in-frame clones only, minus some. The data hold about 150,000 clones, with approximately 83% observed a single time. The sample was peripheral blood. These receptors were collected from a man aged 65-85 years with active or convalescent COVID-19.

The genes are TRBV4-1 and TRBJ1-1, with 7 nucleotides matching TRBD1. The V and J ends lost 0 bases and 1 base, in that order; junction bases with no gene match: 5. Germline CDR1 MGHRA, CDR2 YSYEKL. The CDR3 runs to 16 residues. The CDR3 nucleotides are TGCGCCAGCAGCCAAGATAGGGACAGTAGGAACACTGAAGCTTTCTTT. It codes for CASSQDRDSRNTEAFF.

This clone was detected a few times. The CDR3 DNA reads as TGTGCCACCAGTGATCGGGACAGGGGGCCAGGAAACACCATATATTTT. Protein: CATSDRDRGPGNTIYF. This rearrangement joins TRBV24-1 to TRBJ1-3; 12 nucleotides line up with TRBD1. The CDR3 spans 16 residues. Germline trimming cut 3 bases from V and 4 bases from J; bases unmatched to any gene: 3. In germline, CDR1 is KGHDR, CDR2 SFDVKD.

DNA for the CDR3: TGTGCCAGCAGTTTAATAGGACAGACAACCTACGAGCAGTACTTC. Protein sequence: CASSLIGQTTYEQYF. This chain connects TRBV28 to TRBJ2-7, with D possibly matching TRBD1 (6 bases). Germline V gene data show CDR1 as MDHEN and CDR2 as SYDVKM. V lost 2 bases to trimming and J lost 2 bases, with 13 bases between them. The CDR3 loop spans 15 amino acids.

This clone appeared once. Compared with germline, one end of the junction differs, possibly owing to a read error. V gene TRBV30 combines with J gene TRBJ1-4; D not resolved. Looked up from germline, CDR1 is GTSNPN and CDR2 is SVGIG (reference sequence). The length of the CDR3 is 12 residues. CDR3 in DNA: TGTGCCTGGACCCGGACTAGTGAAAAACTGTTTTTT. The encoded protein is CAWTRTSEKLFF.

The gene calls are TRBV30 and TRBJ2-7; 7 nucleotides line up with TRBD1. The germline CDR1 and CDR2 sequences are GTSNPN and SVGIG (reference sequence). The V and J ends lost 7 bases and 2 bases, in that order; junction bases with no gene match: 5. The CDR3 totals 12 residues. The CDR3 nucleotides are TGTGCCTTACAGGGGTCCGCCTACGAGCAGTACTTC. It is translated as CALQGSAYEQYF.

J is TRBJ1-2 and V is TRBV6-5; TRBD1 aligns across 9 bases. CDR1 and CDR2 (germline): MNHEY, SVGAGI. Trimming removed 4 bases from V and 7 bases from J; junction bases left unmatched: 10. The CDR3 length is 15 residues. CDR3 nucleotides: TGTGCCAGCAGTTCACTCGGGACAGGGATTAGTGGCTACACCTTC. Translated: CASSSLGTGISGYTF.

V is TRBV7-9 and J is TRBJ1-1; D is ambiguous. V shed 5 bases and J shed 11 bases, with 24 bases lying between them. The CDR3 has 15 residues. The germline CDR1 and CDR2 sequences are SEHNR and FQNEAQ (reference sequence). As DNA, the CDR3 is TGTGCCAGCAGCCCCTCAGGCCGCGAAGACCTTGGGGCTTTCTTT. Protein: CASSPSGREDLGAFF.

V is TRBV7-2 and J is TRBJ1-4; D uncertain. CDR1 and CDR2 (germline): SGHTA, FQGNSA. CDR3 size: 14 residues. V lost 5 bases, J lost 7 bases, and 14 bases lay in between. The CDR3 region has the DNA TGTGCCAGCAGCCCGCGGGATACGGGTGAAAAACTGTTTTTT. Its protein is CASSPRDTGEKLFF.

The rearrangement joins TRBV28 to TRBJ2-5, with a possible D match to TRBD2 (5 bases). CDR1 and CDR2 (germline): MDHEN, SYDVKM. The CDR3 is 14 amino acids. V shed 1 base and J shed 3 bases, with 9 bases lying between them. In nucleotides, the CDR3 is TGTGCCAGCAGTTTATCCGGAGGCAAAGAGACCCAGTACTTC. This gives the protein CASSLSGGKETQYF.

The chain carries TRBV4-3 and TRBJ2-7; TRBD2 matches at 10 bases. Germline-derived CDR1 and CDR2 are LGHNA and YSLEER. V gave up 1 base and J gave up 4 bases; unmatched junction bases: 4. CDR3 length: 15 residues. The CDR3: CASSQVLAGVYEQYF. The CDR3 DNA reads TGCGCCAGCAGCCAAGTCCTAGCGGGGGTGTACGAGCAGTACTTC.

The rearrangement links TRBV3-1 (or the pseudogene TRBV3-2) to TRBJ2-1, with D maybe TRBD2 (6 bases). Trimming left V 0 bases short and J 8 bases short, with 20 bases between. This CDR3 contains 17 residues. Germline V gives CDR1 LGHDT, CDR2 YNNKEL (reference sequence). The CDR3 sequence is CASSQDLAGPPIDEQFF. CDR3 in DNA: TGTGCCAGCAGCCAAGATTTGGCGGGGCCCCCGATCGATGAGCAGTTCTTC.

This chain links TRBV23-1 with TRBJ1-1, with TRBD1 matching over 11 bases. TRBV23-1 is identified as an open reading frame with a role that is uncertain. This CDR3 contains 16 residues. The trim removed 3 bases at V and 0 bases at J, leaving 3 bases unmatched. The CDR3 nucleotides are TGCGCCAGCAGTCAGGGGGACAGGGGGATGAACACTGAAGCTTTCTTT. This sequence encodes CASSQGDRGMNTEAFF.

CDR3 sequence reads: CASSLTPVGYGYTF. CDR3 nucleotide sequence: TGTGCCAGCAGCTTGACACCCGTTGGCTATGGCTACACCTTC. The genes are TRBV5-6 and TRBJ1-2; D not certain. This CDR3 comprises 14 residues. Trimming pared 1 base from V and 4 bases from J, leaving 11 bases between. Germline values: CDR1 SGHDT, CDR2 YYEEEE.

The chain links TRBV30 to TRBJ2-7; 8 bases agree with TRBD1. Per the germline V gene, CDR1 is GTSNPN and CDR2 is SVGIG (reference sequence). The ends lost 5 bases at V and 0 bases at J; junction bases unmatched: 0. CDR3 length equals 12 residues. The CDR3 sequence: CAWGQGSYEQYF. CDR3 sequence (DNA): TGTGCCTGGGGACAGGGCTCCTACGAGCAGTACTTC. Combining the CDR3 with reference TRBV30 and TRBJ2-7 gives the whole variable domain SQTIHQWPATLVQPVGSPLSLECTVEGTSNPNLYWYRQAAGRGLQLLFYSVGIGQISSEVPQNLSASRPQDRQFILSSKKLLLSDSGFYLCAWGQGSYEQYFGPGTRLTVT.

V and J are TRBV5-1 and TRBJ2-7; D is perhaps TRBD2 (5 bases). CDR1 and CDR2 from the germline V gene are SGHRS and YFSETQ. V lost 4 bases to trimming and J lost 4 bases, with 15 bases between them. The CDR3 sequence is 14 residues long. CDR3 sequence reads: CASSLEARQYEQYF. The CDR3 DNA sequence: TGCGCCAGCAGCCTGGAGGCCAGACAATACGAGCAGTACTTC.

V gene TRBV15 combines with J gene TRBJ2-1; no definite D call. The V end was cut by 0 bases, the J end by 10 bases, with 4 bases between. Germline CDR1 is LNHNV and CDR2 is YYDKDF (reference sequence). The CDR3 length is 11 residues. CDR3 residues: CATSREQEQFF. CDR3 bases: TGTGCCACCAGCAGAGAACAAGAGCAGTTCTTC.

The V call is TRBV5-6, the J call TRBJ2-7; 7 bases are shared with TRBD2. V lost 7 bases, J lost 1 base, and 8 bases stayed unmatched. Germline lookup yields CDR1 SGHDT and CDR2 YYEEEE. This CDR3 comprises 14 residues. The CDR3 nucleotides read TGTGCCAGCCTTAGGGGAGGGGCGTCCTACGAGCAGTACTTC. Amino acid sequence: CASLRGGASYEQYF.

The chain joins TRBV25-1 to TRBJ1-6; no clear D. The CDR3 is 14 residues long. The germline V gene has CDR1 MGHDK and CDR2 SYGVNS. V lost 1 base and J 9 bases, leaving 10 bases between the germline ends. The CDR3 DNA is TGTGCCAGCAGTGAATTGATCCCGAGTTCACCCCTCCACTTT. Its translation: CASSELIPSSPLHF.

This clone appeared a single time. The genes are TRBV28 and TRBJ1-3; TRBD1 aligns across 9 bases. Trimming removed 4 bases from V and 2 bases from J; junction bases left unmatched: 3. Looked up from germline, CDR1 is MDHEN and CDR2 is SYDVKM. The CDR3 has 15 amino acids. CDR3 DNA sequence: TGTGCCAGCAGTTCCCGGGACAGGGCTGGAAACACCATATATTTT. Its protein product is CASSSRDRAGNTIYF.

This chain links TRBV19 with TRBJ2-2; 11 bases are shared with TRBD1. The junction had 6 bases not matched to a gene; V was cut back by 5 bases and J by 7 bases. The CDR3 extends over 15 amino acids. The germline gives CDR1 LNHDA, CDR2 SQIVND (reference sequence). The CDR3 region is CASSPGQGAVGELFF. The CDR3 nucleotides are TGTGCCAGTAGTCCCGGACAGGGGGCTGTCGGGGAGCTGTTTTTT.

The chain is built from TRBV29-1 and TRBJ1-1; D is uncertain. The CDR3 sequence is 13 residues long. V was cut by 1 base and J by 5 bases, with 11 bases left in between. CDR1 is SQVTM and CDR2 is ANQGSEA in the germline V gene. The CDR3 DNA reads TGCAGCGTTGAAGTACCACCCAGGACTGAAGCTTTCTTT. It yields the protein CSVEVPPRTEAFF.

This clone occurred once. The CDR3 here is CAWRPGDREDGGYTF. CDR3 coding DNA: TGTGCCTGGAGGCCTGGGGACAGGGAAGACGGGGGCTACACCTTC. This chain joins TRBV30 and TRBJ1-2; 9 bases match TRBD1. CDR1 and CDR2 from the germline V gene are GTSNPN and SVGIG (reference sequence). V lost 3 bases, J lost 8 bases, and 13 bases stayed unmatched. The CDR3 totals 15 residues.

The chain is built from TRBV6-1 and TRBJ1-2; D may be TRBD1 (5 bases). Between the trimmed V and J ends, which lost 7 bases and 4 bases, there was a span of 10 bases. CDR1 and CDR2 from the germline V gene are MNHNS and SASEGT. The CDR3 spans 12 residues. The CDR3 loop reads CASTLGAYGYTF. CDR3 DNA sequence: TGTGCCAGCACCCTAGGGGCCTATGGCTACACCTTC.

The table lists this clone with a few counts. This sequence joins TRBV5-1 and TRBJ1-1; D is perhaps TRBD1 (5 bases). Trimming removed 4 bases at V and 5 bases at J, with 18 bases between. This CDR3 contains 15 residues. Germline CDR1 and CDR2: SGHRS and YFSETQ. CDR3 DNA: TGCGCCAGCAGCGGTCCTCGGGGCGGGGGAACTGAAGCTTTCTTT. Residues: CASSGPRGGGTEAFF. The whole variable domain, remainder taken from reference TRBV5-1 and TRBJ1-1, is KAGVTQTPRYLIKTRGQQVTLSCSPISGHRSVSWYQQTPGQGLQFLFEYFSETQRNKGNFPGRFSGRQFSNSRSEMNVSTLELGDSALYLCASSGPRGGGTEAFFGQGTRLTVV.